These 16 T cell receptor beta chains came from one sample sequenced in a study of cytomegalovirus exposure and HLA in healthy donors. The PCR had 60 Vbeta and 13 Jbeta primers. Using immunoSEQ multiplex PCR, the repertoire was profiled, and TCRdb retains in-frame clones only, with some absent. The table records 100,000 to 150,000 clones, around 72% of them present only once. Material: PBMCs. The origin of the receptors is a woman aged 45-65 years in good health and CMV-seropositive.

V gene TRBV7-9 combines with J gene TRBJ1-1, with a weak D call TRBD1 (5 bases). The CDR3 is 18 residues long. Trimming left V 5 bases short and J 3 bases short, with 25 bases between. Germline V gives CDR1 SEHNR, CDR2 FQNEAQ (reference sequence). CDR3 region: CASSRPGLTLSADTEAFF. CDR3 coding DNA: TGTGCCAGCAGCCGTCCGGGACTTACGCTGTCGGCCGACACTGAAGCTTTCTTT.

This clone appeared a single time. The gene calls are TRBV7-9 and TRBJ1-2; 10 bases align to TRBD1. The germline CDR1 and CDR2 sequences are SEHNR and FQNEAQ (reference sequence). CDR3 length: 14 amino acids. Losses at the gene ends were 4 bases for V and 8 bases for J; bases not matched to a gene: 7. The CDR3 here is CASSSPGQGNGYTF. As DNA, the CDR3 is TGTGCCAGCAGCTCCCCGGGACAGGGGAACGGCTACACCTTC.

The chain joins TRBV5-6 to TRBJ2-2; D is ambiguous. Germline assignment: CDR1 SGHDT and CDR2 YYEEEE. The CDR3 consists of 15 residues. Between the trimmed V and J ends, which lost 5 bases and 4 bases, there was a span of 15 bases. This CDR3 reads CASSRVPRGTGELFF. The CDR3 DNA reads TGTGCCAGCAGTCGGGTTCCGCGTGGCACCGGGGAGCTGTTTTTT.

The V call is TRBV9, the J call TRBJ2-7; the match to TRBD2 covers 8 bases. The junction had 6 bases not matched to a gene; V was cut back by 4 bases and J by 3 bases. The CDR3 consists of 14 residues. Germline CDR1 SGDLS, CDR2 YYNGEE. CDR3 amino acids: CASSTGTSDYEQYF. The DNA for the CDR3 is TGTGCCAGCAGCACCGGGACTAGTGACTACGAGCAGTACTTC.

The chain couples TRBV29-1 to TRBJ1-1; D is unresolved. Germline lookup yields CDR1 SQVTM and CDR2 ANQGSEA. The CDR3 has 13 residues. The V end was cut by 0 bases, the J end by 3 bases, with 8 bases between. For the CDR3, the DNA is TGCAGCGTTGAAGAACAGACACACACTGAAGCTTTCTTT. The encoded protein is CSVEEQTHTEAFF.

As concerns this clone: At one end the junction does not follow the germline gene, possibly because of a read error. The chain employs TRBV5-1 and TRBJ2-7; D is perhaps TRBD2 (7 bases). This CDR3 is 14 amino acids long. Germline V CDR1 and CDR2: SGHRS, YFSETQ. The CDR3 here is CASSLGDTRMSGDF. DNA for the CDR3: TGCGCCAGCAGCTTGGGGGACACTCGGATGAGCGGGGACTTC.

The J gene is TRBJ2-3, the V gene TRBV7-9, with a possible D match to TRBD2 (5 bases). Between the trimmed V and J ends, which lost 5 bases and 0 bases, there was a span of 12 bases. This CDR3 contains 15 residues. The V gene's germline CDR1 is SEHNR and CDR2 FQNEAQ (reference sequence). The CDR3 sequence is CASSQRRLSTDTQYF. The CDR3 DNA is TGTGCCAGCAGCCAAAGGAGGCTAAGCACAGATACGCAGTATTTT. Looking up the rest from reference TRBV7-9 and TRBJ2-3 gives the full variable domain: DTGVSQNPRHKITKRGQNVTFRCDPISEHNRLYWYRQTLGQGPEFLTYFQNEAQLEKSRLLSDRFSAERPKGSFSTLEIQRTEQGDSAMYLCASSQRRLSTDTQYFGPGTRLTVL.

This clone was observed a few times. This sequence joins TRBV5-1 and TRBJ1-3; D gene uncertain. V lost 4 bases to trimming and J lost 2 bases, with 10 bases between them. CDR1 and CDR2 from the germline V gene are SGHRS and YFSETQ. The CDR3 is made up of 14 amino acids. CDR3 region: CASSTGSTGNTIYF. The CDR3 DNA follows: TGCGCCAGCAGCACCGGGTCGACTGGAAACACCATATATTTT.

The V gene is TRBV5-1, the J gene TRBJ2-1, with 12 bases identical to TRBD2. Germline lookup yields CDR1 SGHRS and CDR2 YFSETQ. V lost 4 bases, J lost 5 bases, and 4 bases stayed unmatched. CDR3 length: 15 amino acids. The CDR3: CASSERTSGDNEQFF. DNA of the CDR3: TGCGCCAGCAGCGAGAGGACTAGCGGGGACAATGAGCAGTTCTTC. The full variable domain, rest sourced from reference TRBV5-1 and TRBJ2-1, is KAGVTQTPRYLIKTRGQQVTLSCSPISGHRSVSWYQQTPGQGLQFLFEYFSETQRNKGNFPGRFSGRQFSNSRSEMNVSTLELGDSALYLCASSERTSGDNEQFFGPGTRLTVL.

This clone was detected a few times. V usage is TRBV10-3 and J usage is TRBJ1-2; D remains ambiguous. V lost 0 bases and J 7 bases, leaving 9 bases between the germline ends. Germline CDR1 is ENHRY and CDR2 is SYGVKD. CDR3 length: 13 amino acids. The CDR3 DNA is TGTGCCATCAGTGAGTCGCGAGGTGGTGGCTACACCTTC. Translated, it gives CAISESRGGGYTF.

This clone was picked up a small number of times. The J gene is TRBJ2-7, the V gene TRBV21-1; no DNA check was done on the table's D call, TRBD2. TRBV21-1 is described as a pseudogene. The CDR3 is 16 residues long. As DNA, the CDR3 is TGTGCCAGCAGCGCAACTAGCGGGGGCCCTACCTACGAGCAGTACTTC. It specifies CASSATSGGPTYEQYF.

The chain recombines TRBV29-1 with TRBJ2-2; D remains ambiguous. This CDR3 is built from 11 residues. Germline V gene sequence: CDR1 SQVTM, CDR2 ANQGSEA. The V and J ends lost 6 bases and 9 bases respectively, with 11 bases between them. CDR3 DNA sequence: TGCAGCGTCGGAACGGGTCGGGAGCTGTTTTTT. Translation: CSVGTGRELFF.

The chain uses TRBV2 and TRBJ1-2; TRBD1 is a possible D gene (5 bases). Germline V CDR1 and CDR2: SNHLY, FYNNEI. The ends were cut back, 4 bases at V and 8 bases at J, with 14 bases in the middle. This CDR3 spans 13 amino acids. The CDR3 reads CASSGPLDTGYTF. CDR3 sequence (DNA): TGTGCCAGCAGTGGCCCCCTGGACACAGGCTACACCTTC.

The chain carries TRBV5-5 and TRBJ2-3; 14 nucleotides line up with TRBD2. The CDR3 contains 19 residues. Germline loops: CDR1 SGHKS, CDR2 YYEKEE (reference sequence). V was clipped by 1 base and J by 2 bases; unmatched bases: 9. The CDR3 sequence is CASSLRGLAGALVTDTQYF. The CDR3 region has the DNA TGTGCCAGCAGCTTGCGGGGACTAGCGGGGGCCCTAGTCACAGATACGCAGTATTTT.

The chain employs TRBV9 and TRBJ2-1, with a weak D call TRBD1 (5 bases). V gave up 7 bases and J gave up 9 bases, with 20 bases separating them. Germline CDR1 SGDLS, CDR2 YYNGEE. The CDR3 is 14 amino acids. The CDR3 DNA sequence: TGTGCCAGCGCTATGGGCCCTACCAGGGTTGAGCAGTTCTTC. Translating it yields CASAMGPTRVEQFF.

This clone appeared a few times. The chain couples TRBV4-3 to TRBJ1-1; 7 bases are shared with TRBD1. The CDR3 is made up of 13 amino acids. Germline V gives CDR1 LGHNA, CDR2 YSLEER. Trimming removed 2 bases from V and 8 bases from J; junction bases left unmatched: 5. CDR3 protein: CASSQQGGSEAFF. The CDR3 DNA follows: TGCGCCAGCAGCCAACAGGGGGGCTCCGAAGCTTTCTTT.